This TCR beta chain was found in a study of cytomegalovirus exposure and HLA in healthy donors. Trimming shortened V by 3 bases and J by 4 bases, and 24 bases separated the two germline ends. From germline, CDR1 is LGHNA and CDR2 YSLEER. CDR3 size: 18 residues. The study's findings and limits: For most subjects, TCR beta sequences were reported to predict HLA-A and HLA-B alleles with accuracy.

The primer mix had 60 Vbeta and 13 Jbeta primers. The protocol was immunoSEQ multiplex PCR, while the TCRdb copy is restricted to in-frame clones and leaves out a portion. The sample includes 150,000 to 200,000 clones, 76% of them seen just once. This clone was seen repeatedly, ten times or more. Its antigen is still unknown. Though probably carrying unrecorded immune exposures, donors were nominally healthy at sampling. J is TRBJ1-2 and V is TRBV4-3; weak D call: TRBD1 (6 bases). Sequencing was carried out using PBMCs. The receptor comes from a woman aged 30 to 39 in good health and CMV-seropositive. The CDR3 region is CASSQELIERQAAYGYTF. The DNA for the CDR3 is TGCGCCAGCAGCCAGGAACTAATTGAACGACAGGCGGCCTATGGCTACACCTTC.